The text below deals with one TCR beta chain. The sample is drawn from a study of T cells expressing NK-cell markers. TCRdb re-called the 5' RACE reads; every CDR3 protein appears as one record, without DNA. This table lists tens of thousands of distinct CDR3 sequences. This CDR3 region has 17 residues. Per germline, CDR1 DFQATT and CDR2 SNEGSKA (reference sequence). This receptor was identified in a woman between 18 and 70 years old in good health. The rearrangement uses TRBV20-1 and TRBJ2-7; TCRdb designates TRBD2, a call that cannot be tested without DNA. Material for sequencing was blood T cells: a sorted CD56 or NKG2C T cell subset, CD4+ or CD8+ T cells, or bulk PBMC T cells (not recorded which). This chain's CDR3 is CSARDTGTSGVSYEQYF.